The clone carrying this TCR beta chain was seen repeatedly, ten times or more. Libraries used about 19,000 to 1,100,000 sorted naive CD8 T cells and 10%, 30% or 50% RNA input. Sorting defined naive CD8 T cells as CD8+CD4-CCR7+CD45RA+. This sample was taken from a study of molecular identifiers for immune sequencing clone quantification. Study overall: Replicate RNA came from about 20,000 or 100,000 naive CD8 cells and was split five ways, and four parts were sequenced.

Methods described previously were used for bulk TCR libraries, and listed TCR primers were applied. TCRdb re-derived calls from the PCR reads in MiXCR, one entry per CDR3 protein. The sample includes some 680,000 distinct CDR3 sequences, approximately 24% of them seen just once. V was pared by 2 bases and J by 7 bases, with 14 bases between. This CDR3 is 13 amino acids long. Per germline, CDR1 GTSNPN and CDR2 SVGIG (reference sequence). This TCR was recovered from a human donor in good health. Some libraries in this study had Jurkat cell RNA spiked in. The chain uses TRBV30 and TRBJ1-1; D is undetermined. The sample was naive CD8+ T cells from blood, with Jurkat cell RNA spiked in. The sample's subset: FACS-sorted CD8+CD4-CCR7+CD45RA+ naive T cells. The CDR3 coding sequence is TGTGCCTGGAGTATACCATTAACGGGTGAAGCTTTCTTT. Its translation: CAWSIPLTGEAFF.